This TCR beta chain is drawn from a study of shared clonotypes between healthy human individuals. This clone has just one count. Antigen unknown. The CDR3 consists of 13 residues. The germline gives CDR1 SGHDN, CDR2 FVKESK. The V end lost 4 bases, the J end lost 7 bases, and 14 bases lay between the germline ends. Several immunoSEQ plates held equal portions of the genomic DNA taken from each subset. Method: immunoSEQ multiplex PCR; TCRdb's copy keeps in-frame clones and lacks some. The table records roughly 1.4 million clones, approximately 98.5% of them present only once. Caucasian adults living in Nashville, Tennessee, provided all samples. From CD4+ cells came CD45RA+ naive and CD45RA-negative memory subsets. Study outcomes and limitations: Richness estimates generally favored naive over memory subsets.

This clonotype originated in a man aged 30 to 45 in good health. The sample comprised naive CD4+ T cells sorted from blood. The subset denotes: CD45RA+ positively selected. The gene calls are TRBV14 and TRBJ2-7; D remains ambiguous. CDR3 nucleotide sequence: TGTGCCAGCAGCCTCCCGGGCTCTTGGGAGCAGTACTTC. Residues: CASSLPGSWEQYF.